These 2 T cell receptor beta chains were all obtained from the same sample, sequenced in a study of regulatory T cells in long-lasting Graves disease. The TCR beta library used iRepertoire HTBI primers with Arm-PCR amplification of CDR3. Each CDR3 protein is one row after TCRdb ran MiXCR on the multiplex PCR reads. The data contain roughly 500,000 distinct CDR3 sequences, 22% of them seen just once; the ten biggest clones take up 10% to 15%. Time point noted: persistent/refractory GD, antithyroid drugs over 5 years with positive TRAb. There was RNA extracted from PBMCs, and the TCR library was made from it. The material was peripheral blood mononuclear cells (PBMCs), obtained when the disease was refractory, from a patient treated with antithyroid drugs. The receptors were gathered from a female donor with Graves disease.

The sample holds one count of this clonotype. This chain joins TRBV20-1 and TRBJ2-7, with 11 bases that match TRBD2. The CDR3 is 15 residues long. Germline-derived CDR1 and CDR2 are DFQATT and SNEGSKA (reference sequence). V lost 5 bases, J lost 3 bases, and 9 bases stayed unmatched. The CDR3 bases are TGCAGTGCTCTCTCGGGACTAGCGGTTAACTACGAGCAGTACTTC. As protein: CSALSGLAVNYEQYF.

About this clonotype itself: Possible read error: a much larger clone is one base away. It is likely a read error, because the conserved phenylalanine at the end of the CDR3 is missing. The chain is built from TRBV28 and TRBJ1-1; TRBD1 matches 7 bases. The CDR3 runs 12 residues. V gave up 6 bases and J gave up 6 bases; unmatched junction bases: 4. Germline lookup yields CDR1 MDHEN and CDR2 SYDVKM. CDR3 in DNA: TGTGCCAGCAGAACAGGGGATGCTGAAGCTTTCCTT. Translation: CASRTGDAEAFL.